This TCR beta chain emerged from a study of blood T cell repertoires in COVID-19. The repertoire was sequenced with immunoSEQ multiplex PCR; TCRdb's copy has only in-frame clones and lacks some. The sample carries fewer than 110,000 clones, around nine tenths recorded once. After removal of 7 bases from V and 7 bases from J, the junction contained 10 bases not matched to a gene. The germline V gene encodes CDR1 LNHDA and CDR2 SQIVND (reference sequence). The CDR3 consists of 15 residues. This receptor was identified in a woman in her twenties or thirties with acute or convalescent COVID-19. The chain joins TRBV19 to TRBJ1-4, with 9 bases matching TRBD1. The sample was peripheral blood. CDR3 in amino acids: CASMGMGQGGEKLFF. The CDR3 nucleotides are TGTGCCAGTATGGGGATGGGACAGGGAGGTGAAAAACTGTTTTTT.